This T cell receptor beta chain appears in the sequencing data of a study of T cell clonality in common variable immunodeficiency. The ends were cut back, 6 bases at V and 2 bases at J, with 15 bases in the middle. The CDR3 covers 14 residues. Germline V gene sequence: CDR1 SGHKS, CDR2 YYEKEE (reference sequence). TCRdb keeps only in-frame clones here, not all; method: immunoSEQ multiplex PCR. This sample has 40,000 to 55,000 clones, each found more than once. Donors gave roughly 5 to 8.5 ml heparinized peripheral whole blood. This clone was found many times. The CDR3 end is not reached by the read, which stops 3 residues before it; the germline J gene fills it in.

Material for sequencing was peripheral blood mononuclear cells. The receptor's source is a person between 18 and 75 years old in good health. This rearrangement joins TRBV5-5 to TRBJ2-7, with a possible D match to TRBD1 (5 bases). CDR3 DNA, as far as it was read: TGTGCCAGCACCTCGTGGGGCGAAGCCTACGAG. This codes for CASTSWGEAYE. The full CDR3 reads CASTSWGEAYEQYF.